The 9 T cell receptor beta chains given below trace back to one sample, sequenced in a study of blood T cells in healthy people across ages. Then a second PCR, running roughly 7 to 11 cycles, was carried out with a sample-barcoded 5' primer and a J-beta primer mix. One entry per CDR3 protein, called by TCRdb with MiXCR from the 5' RACE reads. This table has 950,000 to 1,200,000 distinct CDR3 sequences, less than 45% appearing once. The sequenced sample consisted of blood. The source is a young man in good health.

This clonotype was counted between two and nine times. This chain connects TRBV27 to TRBJ2-7; D is perhaps TRBD1 (6 bases). This CDR3 is built from 16 residues. V was pared by 6 bases and J by 1 base, with 19 bases between. CDR1 is MNHEY, CDR2 SMNVEV, per germline (reference sequence). CDR3 DNA sequence: TGTGCCAGCAGCACCTCCCGGCAGGGGTGGTCCTACGAGCAGTACTTC. Translated: CASSTSRQGWSYEQYF.

The rearrangement joins TRBV16 to TRBJ1-2; D gene unclear. Trimming removed 0 bases from V and 4 bases from J, with 12 bases in between. Germline loops: CDR1 KGHSY, CDR2 FQNENV. The CDR3 is 15 residues long. In DNA, the CDR3 is TGTGCCAGCAGCCAATCCGCCTCTACGCTCTATGGCTACACCTTC. Protein product: CASSQSASTLYGYTF.

The chain carries TRBV9 and TRBJ1-1; D is unresolved. This CDR3 has 13 amino acids. V was shortened by 3 bases and J by 5 bases, with 11 bases between the two germline ends. Germline V CDR1 and CDR2: SGDLS, YYNGEE. The DNA for the CDR3 is TGTGCCAGCAGCGGAGAGGTTGGGACTGAAGCTTTCTTT. Translating gives CASSGEVGTEAFF.

This clonotype was seen a handful of times. The V gene is TRBV7-2, the J gene TRBJ2-3; D is uncertain. V dropped 5 bases and J dropped 1 base, with 13 bases sitting between them. The germline CDR1 and CDR2 sequences are SGHTA and FQGNSA. This CDR3 spans 15 amino acids. CDR3 in amino acids: CASSQSFLGTDTQYF. CDR3 nucleotide sequence: TGTGCCAGCAGCCAAAGTTTTTTAGGCACAGATACGCAGTATTTT.

This clonotype was seen only a few times. V usage is TRBV2 and J usage is TRBJ2-7; D perhaps matches TRBD2 (6 bases). Matching the DNA end better, TRBJ2-4 makes the J call doubtful. CDR1 is SNHLY, CDR2 FYNNEI, per germline. This CDR3 has 13 residues. The CDR3 DNA reads TGTGCCAGCAGTGACGGGGGAATGGGCATTCAGTACTTC. Encoded protein: CASSDGGMGIQYF.

This clonotype was seen only a few times. The CDR3 reads CAISDSGGASGYGYTF. CDR3 DNA sequence: TGTGCCATCAGTGACTCCGGGGGCGCGTCCGGGTATGGCTACACCTTC. This chain uses TRBV10-3 with TRBJ1-2, with D perhaps TRBD1 (6 bases). There are 16 residues in the CDR3. Looked up from germline, CDR1 is ENHRY and CDR2 is SYGVKD. Trimming left V 3 bases short and J 5 bases short, with 19 bases between.

The CDR3 bases are TGTGCCAGCTCATTTAGGGGGCAGGACAGCTCCTATAATTCACCCCTCCACTTT. It encodes CASSFRGQDSSYNSPLHF. This chain links TRBV18 with TRBJ1-6, with 7 nucleotides matching TRBD1. The V segment lost 5 bases and the J segment 0 bases; nucleotides outside the gene matches: 10. The germline CDR1 and CDR2 sequences are KGHSH and LQKENI. The CDR3 length is 18 residues.

V and J are TRBV6-2 or TRBV6-3 and TRBJ1-6; the D gene is possibly TRBD1 (6 bases). Per germline, CDR1 MNHEY and CDR2 SVGEGT. This CDR3 contains 16 residues. V lost 2 bases and J 9 bases, leaving 17 bases between the germline ends. CDR3 amino acids: CASSYQVGWTASPLHF. DNA of the CDR3: TGTGCCAGCAGTTACCAAGTCGGGTGGACAGCTTCACCCCTCCACTTT.

The chain carries TRBV27 and TRBJ2-1; D not certain. The V end was cut by 2 bases, the J end by 2 bases, with 10 bases between. The CDR3 spans 15 residues. The V gene's germline CDR1 is MNHEY and CDR2 SMNVEV (reference sequence). CDR3: CASSLDRSPYNEQFF. In nucleotides, the CDR3 is TGTGCCAGCAGTTTAGATCGAAGCCCCTACAATGAGCAGTTCTTC.